This T cell receptor (beta chain) is drawn from a study of blood T cell repertoires in COVID-19. Study overall: Italy, Spain and the United States were the sources of the convalescent and acute COVID-19 samples. Nucleic acid was either cDNA or gDNA, and it came from T cells, B-cell-depleted T cells, or PBMCs.

As processed by the authors: Amplified reference gene primers provided the basis for estimating nucleated cell counts. Only in-frame clones appear in the TCRdb table, and some are missing; sequencing was by immunoSEQ multiplex PCR. V and J calls and clone size come straight from that table; D and trimming were deduced from the DNA. Of 95,000 to 100,000 clones in the sample, over 70% are singletons; the top ten hold around 11%. The sample taken for sequencing was peripheral blood. This TCR derives from a woman over 75 with acute or convalescent COVID-19.

The CDR3 DNA follows: TGTGCCAGTAGTGATGGGACAGGGGGCTCGAATGAGCAGTTCTTC. Residues: CASSDGTGGSNEQFF. This chain joins TRBV19 and TRBJ2-1; 12 bases match TRBD1. Germline V lookup: CDR1 LNHDA, CDR2 SQIVND (reference sequence). V was clipped by 5 bases and J by 7 bases; unmatched bases: 6. The CDR3 spans 15 residues.